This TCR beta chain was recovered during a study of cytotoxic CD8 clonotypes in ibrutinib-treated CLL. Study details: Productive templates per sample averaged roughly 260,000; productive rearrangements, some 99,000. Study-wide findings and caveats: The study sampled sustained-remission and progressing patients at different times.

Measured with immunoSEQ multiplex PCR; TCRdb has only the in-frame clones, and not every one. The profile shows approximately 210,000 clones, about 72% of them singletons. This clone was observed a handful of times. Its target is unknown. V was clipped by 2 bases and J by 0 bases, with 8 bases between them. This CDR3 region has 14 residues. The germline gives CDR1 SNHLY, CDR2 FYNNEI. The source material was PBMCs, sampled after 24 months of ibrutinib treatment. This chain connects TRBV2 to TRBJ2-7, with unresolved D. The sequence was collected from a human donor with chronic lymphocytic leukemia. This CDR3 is CASSELASSYEQYF. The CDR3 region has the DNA TGTGCCAGCAGTGAATTGGCCAGCTCCTACGAGCAGTACTTC.